This T cell receptor (beta chain) originates from a study of cytomegalovirus exposure and HLA in healthy donors. Regarding the study as a whole: A later analysis showed that HLA-associated TCR beta chains had undergone more clonal expansion than equally common others.

The CDR3 contains 14 residues. The V end was cut by 1 base, the J end by 5 bases, with 11 bases between. Germline V gene data show CDR1 as SGHTA and CDR2 as FQGNSA. Use of 60 Vbeta and 13 Jbeta primers characterized the PCR. The protocol was immunoSEQ multiplex PCR, while the TCRdb copy is restricted to in-frame clones and leaves out a portion. The sample contains under 150,000 clones, about 83% of which appear only once. As regards this clone: Its cognate antigen is unknown.

The chain has TRBV7-2 and TRBJ1-1; D possibly corresponds to TRBD1 (5 bases). The source is a girl aged 2-15 years in good health and CMV-seronegative. The specimen sequenced was PBMCs. The CDR3 DNA follows: TGTGCCAGCAGCTTAGAACCAGGGTGGACTGAAGCTTTCTTT. The encoded protein is CASSLEPGWTEAFF.